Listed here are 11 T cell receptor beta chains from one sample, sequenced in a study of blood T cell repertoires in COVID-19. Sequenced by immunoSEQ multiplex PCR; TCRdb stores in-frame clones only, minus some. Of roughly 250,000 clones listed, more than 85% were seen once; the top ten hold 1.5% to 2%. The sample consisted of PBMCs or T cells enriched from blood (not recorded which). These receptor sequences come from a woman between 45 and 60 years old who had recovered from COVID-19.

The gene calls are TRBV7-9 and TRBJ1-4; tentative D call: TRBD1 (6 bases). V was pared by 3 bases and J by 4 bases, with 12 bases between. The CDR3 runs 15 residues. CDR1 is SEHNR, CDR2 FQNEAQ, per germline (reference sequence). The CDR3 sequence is CASSFFTGINEKLFF. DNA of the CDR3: TGTGCCAGCAGCTTCTTCACAGGGATTAATGAAAAACTGTTTTTT. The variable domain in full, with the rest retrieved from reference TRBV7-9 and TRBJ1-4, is DTGVSQNPRHKITKRGQNVTFRCDPISEHNRLYWYRQTLGQGPEFLTYFQNEAQLEKSRLLSDRFSAERPKGSFSTLEIQRTEQGDSAMYLCASSFFTGINEKLFFGSGTQLSVL.

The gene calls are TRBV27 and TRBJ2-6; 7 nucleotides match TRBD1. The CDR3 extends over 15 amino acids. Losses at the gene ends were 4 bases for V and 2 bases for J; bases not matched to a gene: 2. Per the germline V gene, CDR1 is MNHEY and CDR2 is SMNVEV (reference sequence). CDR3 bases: TGTGCCAGCAGTTCCGACAGGGCTGGGGCCAACGTCCTGACTTTC. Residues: CASSSDRAGANVLTF.

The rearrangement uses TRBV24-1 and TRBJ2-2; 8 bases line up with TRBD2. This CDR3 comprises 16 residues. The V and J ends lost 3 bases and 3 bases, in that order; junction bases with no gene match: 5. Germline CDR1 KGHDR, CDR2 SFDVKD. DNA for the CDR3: TGTGCCACCAGTGATCCTGGAGCGGGAGACACCGGGGAGCTGTTTTTT. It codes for CATSDPGAGDTGELFF.

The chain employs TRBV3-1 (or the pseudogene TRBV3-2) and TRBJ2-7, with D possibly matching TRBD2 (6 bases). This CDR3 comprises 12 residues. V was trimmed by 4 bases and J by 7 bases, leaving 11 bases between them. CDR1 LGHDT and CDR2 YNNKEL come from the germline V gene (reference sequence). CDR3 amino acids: CASSRGGREQYF. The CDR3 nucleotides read TGTGCCAGCAGCCGTGGGGGGAGGGAGCAGTACTTC.

The CDR3 DNA follows: TGTGCCAGCAGTTTTTTACCGGGACAGGGGAACACTGAAGCTTTCTTT. Translating gives CASSFLPGQGNTEAFF. This chain links TRBV28 with TRBJ1-1; 9 bases are shared with TRBD1. With 3 bases clipped from V and 1 base from J, the junction kept 6 bases outside the gene matches. The CDR3 has 16 residues. From germline, CDR1 is MDHEN and CDR2 SYDVKM.

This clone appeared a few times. The DNA of the CDR3 is TGTGCCAGCAGCCAGAGTCGGGGGATAGGCAATCAGCCCCAGCATTTT. It is translated as CASSQSRGIGNQPQHF. The chain links TRBV3-1 (or the pseudogene TRBV3-2) to TRBJ1-5, with D maybe TRBD1 (5 bases). V shed 3 bases and J shed 2 bases, with 14 bases lying between them. This CDR3 has 16 residues. Germline loops: CDR1 LGHDT, CDR2 YNNKEL (reference sequence).

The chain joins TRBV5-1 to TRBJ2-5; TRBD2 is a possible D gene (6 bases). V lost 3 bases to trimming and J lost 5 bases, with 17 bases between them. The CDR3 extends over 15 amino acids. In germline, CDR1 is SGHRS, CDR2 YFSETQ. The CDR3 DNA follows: TGCGCCAGCAGCTGGGGACTCGTCAGTGGGGAGACCCAGTACTTC. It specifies CASSWGLVSGETQYF.

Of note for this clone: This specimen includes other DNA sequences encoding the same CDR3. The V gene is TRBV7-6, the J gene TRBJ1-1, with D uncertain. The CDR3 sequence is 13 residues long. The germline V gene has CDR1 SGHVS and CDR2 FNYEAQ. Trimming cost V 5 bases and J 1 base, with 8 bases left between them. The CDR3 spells CASSLQENTEAFF. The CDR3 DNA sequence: TGTGCCAGCAGCCTTCAGGAGAACACTGAAGCTTTCTTT.

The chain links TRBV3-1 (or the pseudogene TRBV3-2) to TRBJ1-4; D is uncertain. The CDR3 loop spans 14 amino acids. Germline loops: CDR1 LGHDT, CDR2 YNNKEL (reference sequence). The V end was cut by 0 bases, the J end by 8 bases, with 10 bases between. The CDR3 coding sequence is TGTGCCAGCAGCCAAGAAAATGCGGGCGAAAAACTGTTTTTT. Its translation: CASSQENAGEKLFF.

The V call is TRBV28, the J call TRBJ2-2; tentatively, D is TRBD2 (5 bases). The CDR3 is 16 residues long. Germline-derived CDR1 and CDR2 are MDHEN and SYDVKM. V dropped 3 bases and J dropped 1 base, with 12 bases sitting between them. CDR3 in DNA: TGTGCCAGCAGTTTTCGAGAAGCGGAGAACACCGGGGAGCTGTTTTTT. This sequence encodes CASSFREAENTGELFF.

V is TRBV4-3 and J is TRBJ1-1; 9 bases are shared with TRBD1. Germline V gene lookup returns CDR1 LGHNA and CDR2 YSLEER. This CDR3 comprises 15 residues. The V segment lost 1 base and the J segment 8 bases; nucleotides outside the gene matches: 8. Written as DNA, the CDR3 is TGCGCCAGCAGCCAAGCCTCCGGGACAGGGAACGAAGCTTTCTTT. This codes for CASSQASGTGNEAFF.